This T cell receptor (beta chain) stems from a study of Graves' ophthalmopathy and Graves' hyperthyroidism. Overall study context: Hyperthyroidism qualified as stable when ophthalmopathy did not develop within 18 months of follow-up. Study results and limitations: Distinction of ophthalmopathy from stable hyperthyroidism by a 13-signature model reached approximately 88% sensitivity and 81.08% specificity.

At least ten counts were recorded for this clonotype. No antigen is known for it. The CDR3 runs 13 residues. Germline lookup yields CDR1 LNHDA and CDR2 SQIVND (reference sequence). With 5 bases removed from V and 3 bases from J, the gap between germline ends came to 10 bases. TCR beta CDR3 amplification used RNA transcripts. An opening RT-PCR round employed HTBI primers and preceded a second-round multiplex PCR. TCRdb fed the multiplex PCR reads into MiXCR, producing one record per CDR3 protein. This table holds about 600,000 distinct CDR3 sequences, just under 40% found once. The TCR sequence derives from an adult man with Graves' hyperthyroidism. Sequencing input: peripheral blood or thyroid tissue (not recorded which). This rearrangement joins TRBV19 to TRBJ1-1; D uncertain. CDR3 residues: CASSVTRYTEAFF. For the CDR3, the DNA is TGTGCCAGTAGTGTTACTCGGTACACTGAAGCTTTCTTT.